This T cell receptor beta chain emerged from a study of T cell changes during pregnancy in multiple sclerosis. CDR3 length equals 12 residues. Per the germline V gene, CDR1 is MNHNS and CDR2 is SASEGT. With 10 bases clipped from V and 9 bases from J, the junction kept 7 bases outside the gene matches. The protocol was immunoSEQ multiplex PCR, while the TCRdb copy is restricted to in-frame clones and leaves out a portion. This table has fewer than 65,000 clones, around nine tenths appearing once. The chain couples TRBV6-1 to TRBJ2-1, with TRBD1 matching over 9 bases. The receptor's source is a female donor in good health, enrolled as a control in a pregnancy study. Sequencing used peripheral blood, obtained in the first trimester of pregnancy. This CDR3 is CATRTGDAEQFF. In DNA, the CDR3 is TGTGCCACCAGGACAGGGGACGCTGAGCAGTTCTTC.